This T cell receptor (beta chain) was observed in a study of metastatic and nonmetastatic thyroid tumors. Study summary: From malignant and benign thyroid patients, repertoires in blood and in tumor or nodule tissue were compared.

This clone was counted at least ten times. Trimming removed 1 base from V and 7 bases from J, with 11 bases in between. CDR3 size: 13 residues. Germline V gene data show CDR1 as SGHTA and CDR2 as FQGNSA. Until they underwent thyroid surgery, no patient had received any treatment. From the PCR reads, TCRdb re-called clones with MiXCR. The profile shows under 30,000 clones, less than 25% of them singletons. The TCR comes from a female donor with papillary thyroid cancer or a benign thyroid nodule (not recorded which). Some clones in this sample may be carry-over from other donors' samples. Sequencing used blood. The J gene is TRBJ2-7, the V gene TRBV7-2, with no clear D. The CDR3 region is CASSLESRREQYF. As DNA, the CDR3 is TGTGCCAGCAGCTTAGAGTCCCGCCGGGAGCAGTACTTC.